The 14 T cell receptor beta chains listed next were all sequenced from one sample in a study of T-cell memory formation after mild COVID-19. TCRdb reprocessed the 5' RACE reads via MiXCR and lists one record per CDR3 protein. This table holds approximately 350,000 distinct CDR3 sequences, approximately 14% found once. Material: PBMCs or a T cell subset sorted from them (not recorded which). All receptors derive from a man younger than 30 who had mild COVID-19 (a few samples of this study predate the infection). Cell type and time point are not known.

The chain couples TRBV5-5 to TRBJ1-5; 8 positions match TRBD1. CDR1 is SGHKS, CDR2 YYEKEE, per germline (reference sequence). This CDR3 has 17 amino acids. V lost 4 bases to trimming and J lost 0 bases; unmatched junction nucleotides: 9. This CDR3 reads CASSRGGQGYSNQPQHF. DNA for the CDR3: TGTGCCAGCAGCCGCGGCGGACAGGGATATAGCAATCAGCCCCAGCATTTT. Complete variable domain (other parts from reference TRBV5-5 and TRBJ1-5): DAGVTQSPTHLIKTRGQQVTLRCSPISGHKSVSWYQQVLGQGPQFIFQYYEKEERGRGNFPDRFSARQFPNYSSELNVNALLLGDSALYLCASSRGGQGYSNQPQHFGDGTRLSIL.

The chain carries TRBV4-2 and TRBJ1-4; weak D call: TRBD1 (5 bases). The V gene's germline CDR1 is LGHNA and CDR2 YNFKEQ. Trimming shortened V by 4 bases and J by 8 bases, and 14 bases separated the two germline ends. The CDR3 runs 14 residues. CDR3: CASSRAGVWEKLFF. CDR3 in DNA: TGTGCCAGCAGCCGGGCGGGGGTTTGGGAAAAACTGTTTTTT.

A few counts support this clonotype. V usage is TRBV24-1 and J usage is TRBJ1-2; TRBD1 might be the D (6 bases). V lost 7 bases and J 8 bases, leaving 13 bases between the germline ends. Per germline, CDR1 KGHDR and CDR2 SFDVKD. The CDR3 covers 12 residues. The CDR3 region has the DNA TGTGCCACCAGCATGACAGGCTACGGCTACACCTTC. Translation: CATSMTGYGYTF.

V and J are TRBV10-2 and TRBJ2-3, with TRBD1 as a possible D gene (5 bases). In germline, CDR1 is WSHSY, CDR2 SAAADI. Trimming removed 3 bases from V and 0 bases from J, with 7 bases in between. CDR3 length: 14 amino acids. The CDR3 sequence: CASSEQDSTDTQYF. DNA of the CDR3: TGCGCCAGCAGTGAACAGGATAGCACAGATACGCAGTATTTT.

The gene calls are TRBV6-5 and TRBJ1-6; D gene uncertain. V lost 5 bases to trimming and J lost 7 bases, with 12 bases between them. The CDR3 extends over 14 amino acids. Germline lookup yields CDR1 MNHEY and CDR2 SVGAGI. CDR3 protein: CASSRGVRNSPLHF. The CDR3 DNA reads as TGTGCCAGCAGTAGAGGAGTTCGGAATTCACCCCTCCACTTT.

This clonotype was seen a handful of times. V usage is TRBV4-2 and J usage is TRBJ1-4; 9 bases are a match to TRBD1. The CDR3 has 15 residues. Germline lookup yields CDR1 LGHNA and CDR2 YNFKEQ. After removal of 1 base from V and 5 bases from J, the junction contained 2 bases not matched to a gene. The CDR3 here is CASSQGGQGNEKLFF. In nucleotides, the CDR3 is TGTGCCAGCAGCCAAGGCGGACAGGGGAATGAAAAACTGTTTTTT.

This clonotype was seen a few times. The rearrangement joins TRBV6-2 or TRBV6-3 to TRBJ2-1; 8 nucleotides match TRBD1. V dropped 5 bases and J dropped 6; count of bases not matched to a gene: 9. Germline loops: CDR1 MNHEY, CDR2 SVGEGT. CDR3 size: 15 residues. Here the CDR3 DNA reads TGTGCCAGCAGTGAGCGACAGGGGCTAATCAATGAGCAGTTCTTC. Translating gives CASSERQGLINEQFF.

In this sample, this clonotype turned up many times. The V and J genes are TRBV15 and TRBJ2-2; D is unresolved. V was trimmed by 5 bases and J by 6 bases, leaving 7 bases between them. The CDR3 is 12 residues long. CDR1 and CDR2 from the germline V gene are LNHNV and YYDKDF (reference sequence). CDR3 sequence (DNA): TGTGCCACCAGCTTTGGGGCCGGGGAGCTGTTTTTT. Amino acids: CATSFGAGELFF.

The CDR3 region has the DNA TGCAGTGTCCCGGGCCGTACCCGAGAAAAACTGTTTTTT. It encodes CSVPGRTREKLFF. The chain employs TRBV20-1 and TRBJ1-4; D is undetermined. The ends were cut back, 7 bases at V and 8 bases at J, with 17 bases in the middle. Germline V gene data show CDR1 as DFQATT and CDR2 as SNEGSKA (reference sequence). The CDR3 is 13 amino acids.

CDR3: CASSVHPYGYTF. The DNA for the CDR3 is TGTGCCAGCAGCGTACATCCTTATGGCTACACCTTC. The gene calls are TRBV9 and TRBJ1-2; D gene ambiguous. From germline, CDR1 is SGDLS and CDR2 YYNGEE. This CDR3 has 12 amino acids. Trimming stripped 1 base from V and 5 bases from J, with 6 bases between.

This clonotype has only a few counts. The chain joins TRBV10-3 to TRBJ2-5; D remains ambiguous. CDR1 is ENHRY and CDR2 is SYGVKD in the germline V gene. V dropped 3 bases and J dropped 5 bases, with 10 bases sitting between them. This CDR3 has 13 amino acids. The CDR3 spells CAISDMGYETQYF. The CDR3 DNA sequence: TGTGCCATCAGTGACATGGGGTATGAGACCCAGTACTTC.

Notes on this clonotype: This may be a read error: a much more frequent sequence differs by one nucleotide. The J gene is TRBJ2-2, the V gene TRBV6-5; D is unclear. The CDR3 is 13 residues long. The V end was cut by 1 base, the J end by 1 base, with 1 base between. Germline CDR1 MNHEY, CDR2 SVGAGI. The CDR3 DNA sequence: TGTGCCAGCAGTTACTGGAACACCGGGGAGCTGTTTTTT. Amino acids: CASSYWNTGELFF.

This clonotype was observed a few times. V gene TRBV12-3 or TRBV12-4 combines with J gene TRBJ2-1; the match to TRBD2 covers 7 bases. Trimming cost V 0 bases and J 7 bases; bases outside gene matches: 3. This CDR3 has 14 amino acids. In nucleotides, the CDR3 is TGTGCCAGCAGTTTAGCGGGGGGGGTAAATGAGCAGTTCTTC. As protein: CASSLAGGVNEQFF.

A few counts support this clonotype. The rearrangement links TRBV7-8 to TRBJ2-7; 7 positions agree with TRBD1. V lost 9 bases and J lost 6; bases outside the gene matches: 14. Germline V lookup: CDR1 SGHVS, CDR2 FQNEAQ. The CDR3 runs to 14 residues. Here the CDR3 reads CASMGMRGPGEQYF. For the CDR3, the DNA is TGTGCCAGTATGGGTATGAGGGGGCCGGGCGAGCAGTACTTC.